Following are 11 T cell receptor beta chains from one sample sequenced in a study of shared clonotypes between healthy human individuals. Sequencing was performed with immunoSEQ multiplex PCR; in TCRdb, only in-frame clones are kept and a portion is missing. This table holds around 440,000 clones, approximately 71% found once. The sequenced sample consisted of PBMCs. All receptors come from a woman aged 35 to 49 in good health. Some clones in this sample may be carry-over from other donors' samples.

The rearrangement joins TRBV28 to TRBJ1-1, with D perhaps TRBD1 (5 bases). Germline values: CDR1 MDHEN, CDR2 SYDVKM. This CDR3 has 12 amino acids. Trimming removed 10 bases at V and 4 bases at J, with 13 bases between. The DNA for the CDR3 is TGTGCCACCAAGCTGAGGGGCACTGAAGCTTTCTTT. It codes for CATKLRGTEAFF.

V and J are TRBV7-2 and TRBJ2-5; either TRBD1 or TRBD2 may supply D (5 bases each). The CDR3 covers 14 residues. Trimming left V 5 bases short and J 4 bases short, with 14 bases between. Germline V gene lookup returns CDR1 SGHTA and CDR2 FQGNSA. CDR3 nucleotide sequence: TGTGCCAGCAGCGGCAGGGTTGGAGGAGAGACCCAGTACTTC. This gives the protein CASSGRVGGETQYF.

This clone was observed many times. Other DNA sequences in the sample encode the same CDR3. This chain uses TRBV30 with TRBJ1-5; weak D call: TRBD1 (6 bases). V was pared by 2 bases and J by 8 bases, with 22 bases between. Looked up from germline, CDR1 is GTSNPN and CDR2 is SVGIG (reference sequence). The CDR3 runs 16 residues. CDR3 in DNA: TGTGCCTGGAGTAGGCGGGACAATGGCTGGTGGGAGCCCCAGCATTTT. Its translation: CAWSRRDNGWWEPQHF.

This chain connects TRBV2 to TRBJ1-2; 7 bases fit TRBD1. From germline, CDR1 is SNHLY and CDR2 FYNNEI. J gave up 4 bases and V 4 bases, and 3 bases lay outside the gene matches. The CDR3 is made up of 13 amino acids. CDR3 loop: CASSADRTYGYTF. Here the CDR3 DNA reads TGTGCCAGCAGTGCGGACAGGACCTATGGCTACACCTTC.

The rearrangement joins TRBV30 to TRBJ2-7; 10 bases agree with TRBD2. The V segment lost 3 bases and the J segment 4 bases; nucleotides outside the gene matches: 12. Per the germline V gene, CDR1 is GTSNPN and CDR2 is SVGIG (reference sequence). The CDR3 length is 16 residues. The CDR3 here is CAWSPRGRAGGYEQYF. The CDR3 DNA sequence: TGTGCCTGGAGCCCGCGTGGTAGAGCGGGAGGGTACGAGCAGTACTTC.

The chain is built from TRBV7-2 and TRBJ1-2, with 7 bases fitting TRBD1. Trimming removed 5 bases from V and 2 bases from J; junction bases left unmatched: 8. CDR3 length equals 15 residues. CDR1 and CDR2 (germline): SGHTA, FQGNSA. The chain's CDR3 is CASSPGAQGNYGYTF. The CDR3 bases are TGTGCCAGCAGCCCGGGGGCACAGGGGAACTATGGCTACACCTTC.

The V and J genes are TRBV28 and TRBJ1-5, with D hard to call. Germline CDR1 is MDHEN and CDR2 is SYDVKM. Between the trimmed V and J ends, which lost 6 bases and 9 bases, there was a span of 9 bases. The CDR3 consists of 11 residues. CDR3 protein: CASSLNGPQHF. CDR3 bases: TGTGCCAGCAGCTTAAACGGGCCCCAGCATTTT.

This chain links TRBV7-9 with TRBJ1-5; no reliable D call. V was pared by 8 bases and J by 5 bases, with 13 bases between. This CDR3 is built from 13 residues. Germline V gene lookup returns CDR1 SEHNR and CDR2 FQNEAQ (reference sequence). CDR3 bases: TGTGCCAGCGCAAGCCAGGAGGATCAGCCCCAGCATTTT. Translating it yields CASASQEDQPQHF.

The chain links TRBV7-6 to TRBJ2-7; no firm D call. V was trimmed by 5 bases and J by 4 bases, leaving 12 bases between them. The CDR3 has 13 amino acids. CDR1 SGHVS and CDR2 FNYEAQ come from the germline V gene. CDR3: CASSQNKQYEQYF. CDR3 sequence (DNA): TGTGCCAGCAGCCAGAACAAGCAATACGAGCAGTACTTC. The variable domain in full, completed from reference TRBV7-6 and TRBJ2-7, reads GAGVSQSPRYKVTKRGQDVALRCDPISGHVSLYWYRQALGQGPEFLTYFNYEAQQDKSGLPNDRFSAERPEGSISTLTIQRTEQRDSAMYRCASSQNKQYEQYFGPGTRLTVT.

V gene TRBV7-2 combines with J gene TRBJ1-2, with TRBD1 matching over 7 bases. Per the germline V gene, CDR1 is SGHTA and CDR2 is FQGNSA. With 5 bases clipped from V and 5 bases from J, the junction kept 11 bases outside the gene matches. The CDR3 spans 15 residues. As DNA, the CDR3 is TGTGCCAGCAGCCCAAGGACAGGAACACCGTATGGCTACACCTTC. As protein: CASSPRTGTPYGYTF.

This sequence joins TRBV9 and TRBJ1-2; TRBD1 agrees at 11 bases. The length of the CDR3 is 14 residues. Trimming at V came to 4 bases and at J to 4 bases, leaving 3 bases not matched to a gene. CDR1 is SGDLS, CDR2 YYNGEE, per germline. The CDR3 DNA sequence: TGTGCCAGCAGCCAAGGGACAGGGGGCTATGGCTACACCTTC. Its translation is CASSQGTGGYGYTF.